Presented here are 8 T cell receptor beta chains from one specimen sequenced in a study of blood T cell repertoires in COVID-19. Assay: immunoSEQ multiplex PCR; the TCRdb copy retains only in-frame clones and omits some. The data show tens of thousands of clones, around 79% seen once. Material for sequencing was peripheral blood. The receptors here all came from a man in his 70s with active or convalescent COVID-19.

The chain recombines TRBV2 with TRBJ1-1; the D is unclear. The CDR3 contains 11 residues. Trimming shortened V by 7 bases and J by 9 bases, and 12 bases separated the two germline ends. Per the germline V gene, CDR1 is SNHLY and CDR2 is FYNNEI. The CDR3 DNA reads TGTGCCAGCACTGTTCTGACACAAGCTTTCTTT. This encodes CASTVLTQAFF.

The chain recombines TRBV11-3 with TRBJ2-7; 7 bases align to TRBD1. Germline V CDR1 and CDR2: SGHNT, YENEEA. There are 13 residues in the CDR3. The junction had 7 bases not matched to a gene; V was cut back by 6 bases and J by 5 bases. The CDR3 nucleotides read TGTGCCAGCAGACCTACAGGGGCGGACGAGCAGTACTTC. It specifies CASRPTGADEQYF. Supplemented by reference TRBV11-3 and TRBJ2-7, the full variable domain reads EAGVVQSPRYKIIEKKQPVAFWCNPISGHNTLYWYLQNLGQGPELLIRYENEEAVDDSQLPKDRFSAERLKGVDSTLKIQPAELGDSAVYLCASRPTGADEQYFGPGTRLTVT.

The chain has TRBV4-3 and TRBJ2-2; a weak D match, TRBD2 (6 bases). Trimming removed 0 bases from V and 1 base from J, with 12 bases in between. Per the germline V gene, CDR1 is LGHNA and CDR2 is YSLEER. The CDR3 contains 17 residues. The CDR3 bases are TGCGCCAGCAGCCAAGAGTATGGAGGGGTGAACACCGGGGAGCTGTTTTTT. Translating gives CASSQEYGGVNTGELFF.

The chain recombines TRBV30 with TRBJ1-4, with D possibly TRBD1 on 5 matching bases. This CDR3 contains 15 residues. Deletions cut 0 bases from V and 4 bases from J, with 12 bases between. Germline-derived CDR1 and CDR2 are GTSNPN and SVGIG (reference sequence). The CDR3 region is CAWSVGHRGNEKLFF. The DNA of the CDR3 is TGTGCCTGGAGTGTGGGGCACAGAGGTAATGAAAAACTGTTTTTT.

The rearrangement joins TRBV7-6 to TRBJ2-3, with TRBD1 as a possible D gene (5 bases). Trimming removed 3 bases at V and 2 bases at J, with 12 bases between. In germline, CDR1 is SGHVS, CDR2 FNYEAQ. There are 15 residues in the CDR3. CDR3 residues: CASSFTGYNTDTQYF. DNA for the CDR3: TGTGCCAGCAGCTTTACAGGATACAACACAGATACGCAGTATTTT.

This chain joins TRBV7-6 and TRBJ2-1; 11 bases are shared with TRBD1. From germline, CDR1 is SGHVS and CDR2 FNYEAQ. The CDR3 contains 19 residues. Losses at the gene ends were 0 bases for V and 2 bases for J; bases not matched to a gene: 9. This CDR3 is CASSLAGGGQGATYNEQFF. For the CDR3, the DNA is TGTGCCAGCAGCTTAGCTGGGGGAGGACAGGGGGCAACCTACAATGAGCAGTTCTTC.

The chain couples TRBV27 to TRBJ2-2; 9 bases agree with TRBD1. The CDR3 has 15 amino acids. With V trimmed by 5 bases and J by 7 bases, 8 bases remained unmatched. The V gene's germline CDR1 is MNHEY and CDR2 SMNVEV (reference sequence). CDR3: CASSTRTGVSGELFF. DNA for the CDR3: TGTGCCAGCAGTACACGGACAGGGGTTAGCGGGGAGCTGTTTTTT.

The V call is TRBV19, the J call TRBJ1-2; TRBD1 matches at 7 bases. This CDR3 spans 15 amino acids. Germline-derived CDR1 and CDR2 are LNHDA and SQIVND (reference sequence). The trim removed 5 bases at V and 3 bases at J, leaving 9 bases unmatched. The DNA of the CDR3 is TGTGCCAGTAGTGTGACAGGGATTGGGGACTATGGCTACACCTTC. This gives the protein CASSVTGIGDYGYTF. Full variable domain (rest looked up from reference TRBV19 and TRBJ1-2): DGGITQSPKYLFRKEGQNVTLSCEQNLNHDAMYWYRQDPGQGLRLIYYSQIVNDFQKGDIAEGYSVSREKKESFPLTVTSAQKNPTAFYLCASSVTGIGDYGYTFGSGTRLTVV.